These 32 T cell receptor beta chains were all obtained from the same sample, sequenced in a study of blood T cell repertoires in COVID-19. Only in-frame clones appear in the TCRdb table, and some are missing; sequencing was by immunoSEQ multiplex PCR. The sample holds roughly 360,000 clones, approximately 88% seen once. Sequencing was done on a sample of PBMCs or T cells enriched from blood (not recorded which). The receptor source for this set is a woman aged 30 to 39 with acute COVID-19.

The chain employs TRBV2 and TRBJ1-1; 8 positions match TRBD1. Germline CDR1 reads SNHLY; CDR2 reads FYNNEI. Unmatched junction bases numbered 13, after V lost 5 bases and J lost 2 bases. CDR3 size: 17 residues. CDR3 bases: TGTGCCAGCAGTTCCGGACAGGGAGGAGTAGGTAACACTGAAGCTTTCTTT. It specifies CASSSGQGGVGNTEAFF.

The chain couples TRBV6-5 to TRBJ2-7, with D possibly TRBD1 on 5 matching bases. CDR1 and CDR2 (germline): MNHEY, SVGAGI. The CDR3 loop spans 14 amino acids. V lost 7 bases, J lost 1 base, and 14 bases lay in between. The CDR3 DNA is TGTGCCAGCAACAAGGAAAGGGGTTCCTACGAGCAGTACTTC. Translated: CASNKERGSYEQYF.

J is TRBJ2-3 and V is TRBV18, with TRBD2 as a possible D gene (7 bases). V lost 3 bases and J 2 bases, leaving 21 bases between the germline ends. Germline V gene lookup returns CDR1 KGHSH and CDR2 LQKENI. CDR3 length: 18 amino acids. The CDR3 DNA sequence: TGTGCCAGCTCACCGACGGGGGGCCCGAAGCCAGCCACAGATACGCAGTATTTT. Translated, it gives CASSPTGGPKPATDTQYF.

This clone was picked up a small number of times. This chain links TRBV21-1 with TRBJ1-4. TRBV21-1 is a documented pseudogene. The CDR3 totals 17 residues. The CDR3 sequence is CASSSRDRDCLCGKLFF. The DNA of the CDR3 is TGTGCCAGCAGCTCTCGGGACCGGGACTGCCTGTGCGGAAAACTGTTTTTT.

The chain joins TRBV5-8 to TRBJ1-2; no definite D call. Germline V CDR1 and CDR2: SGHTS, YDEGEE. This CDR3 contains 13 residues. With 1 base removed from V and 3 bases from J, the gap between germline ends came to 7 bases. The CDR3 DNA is TGTGCCAGCAGCTTGTTCCTCCACTATGGCTACACCTTC. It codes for CASSLFLHYGYTF.

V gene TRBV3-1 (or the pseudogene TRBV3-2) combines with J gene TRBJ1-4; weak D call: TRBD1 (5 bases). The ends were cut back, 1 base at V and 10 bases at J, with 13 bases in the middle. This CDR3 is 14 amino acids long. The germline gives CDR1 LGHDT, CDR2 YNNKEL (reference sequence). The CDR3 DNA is TGTGCCAGCAGCCAAGCCGGCAGGGATGGAAAACTGTTTTTT. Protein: CASSQAGRDGKLFF.

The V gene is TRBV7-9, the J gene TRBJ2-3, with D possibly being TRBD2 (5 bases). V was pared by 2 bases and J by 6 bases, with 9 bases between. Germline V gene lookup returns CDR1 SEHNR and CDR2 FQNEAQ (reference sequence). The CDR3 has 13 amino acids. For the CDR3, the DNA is TGTGCCAGCAGCTTACGCGGAGGTGATACGCAGTATTTT. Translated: CASSLRGGDTQYF. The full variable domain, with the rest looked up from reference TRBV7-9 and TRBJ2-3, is DTGVSQNPRHKITKRGQNVTFRCDPISEHNRLYWYRQTLGQGPEFLTYFQNEAQLEKSRLLSDRFSAERPKGSFSTLEIQRTEQGDSAMYLCASSLRGGDTQYFGPGTRLTVL.

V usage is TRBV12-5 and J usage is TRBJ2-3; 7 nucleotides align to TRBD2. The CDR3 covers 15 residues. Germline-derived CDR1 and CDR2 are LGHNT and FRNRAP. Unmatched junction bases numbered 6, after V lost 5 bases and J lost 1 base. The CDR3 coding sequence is TGTGCTAGTGGTCCACACGGACTAGGCACAGATACGCAGTATTTT. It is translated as CASGPHGLGTDTQYF.

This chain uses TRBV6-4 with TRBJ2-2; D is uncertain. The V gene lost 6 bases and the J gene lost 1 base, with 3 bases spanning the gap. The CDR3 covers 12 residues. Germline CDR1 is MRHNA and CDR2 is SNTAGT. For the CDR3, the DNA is TGTGCCAGCAGCCTGAACACCGGGGAGCTGTTTTTT. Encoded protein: CASSLNTGELFF.

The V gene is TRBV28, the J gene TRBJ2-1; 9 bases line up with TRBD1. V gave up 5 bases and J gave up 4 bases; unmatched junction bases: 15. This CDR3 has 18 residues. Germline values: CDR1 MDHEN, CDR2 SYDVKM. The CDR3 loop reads CASSIDGTQGASYNEQFF. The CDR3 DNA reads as TGTGCCAGCAGTATAGATGGGACACAGGGGGCAAGTTACAATGAGCAGTTCTTC.

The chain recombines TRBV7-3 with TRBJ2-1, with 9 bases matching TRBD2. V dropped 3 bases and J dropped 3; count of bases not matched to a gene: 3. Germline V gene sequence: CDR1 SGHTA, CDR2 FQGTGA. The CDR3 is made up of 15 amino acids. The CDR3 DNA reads TGTGCCAGCAGCTTCCCAGCGGGGGGCTACAATGAGCAGTTCTTC. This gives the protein CASSFPAGGYNEQFF.

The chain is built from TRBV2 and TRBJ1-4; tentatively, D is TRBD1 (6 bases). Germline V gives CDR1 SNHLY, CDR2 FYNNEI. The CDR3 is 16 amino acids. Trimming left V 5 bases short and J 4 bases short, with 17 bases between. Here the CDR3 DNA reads TGTGCCAGCAGTCTCGGTGGGGGCAGGGGTAATGAAAAACTGTTTTTT. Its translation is CASSLGGGRGNEKLFF.

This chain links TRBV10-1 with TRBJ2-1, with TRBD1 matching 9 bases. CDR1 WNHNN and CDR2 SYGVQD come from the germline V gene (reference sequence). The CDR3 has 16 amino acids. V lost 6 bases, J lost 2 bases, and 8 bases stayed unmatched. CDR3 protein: CASSGQGRGTYNEQFF. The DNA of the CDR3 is TGCGCCAGCAGCGGACAGGGGAGAGGGACCTACAATGAGCAGTTCTTC.

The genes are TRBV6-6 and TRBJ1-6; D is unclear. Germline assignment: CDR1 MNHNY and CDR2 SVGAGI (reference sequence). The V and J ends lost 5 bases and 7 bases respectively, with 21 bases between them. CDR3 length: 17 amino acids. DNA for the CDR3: TGTGCCAGCAGTCGCCCCCAGCGGGGAATGGGGAATTCACCCCTCCACTTT. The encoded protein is CASSRPQRGMGNSPLHF.

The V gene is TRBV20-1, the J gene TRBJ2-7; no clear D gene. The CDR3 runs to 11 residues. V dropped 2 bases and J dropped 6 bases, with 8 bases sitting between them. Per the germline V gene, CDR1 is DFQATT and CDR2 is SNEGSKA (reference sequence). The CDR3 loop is CSARYPGEQYF. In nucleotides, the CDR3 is TGCAGTGCTAGATACCCAGGCGAGCAGTACTTC.

The CDR3 nucleotides are TGTGCCAGCAGCTTAGTCCTCGGGGTAACGCCTAACTATGGCTACACCTTC. Translated, it gives CASSLVLGVTPNYGYTF. The J gene is TRBJ1-2, the V gene TRBV7-8; D is uncertain. Germline assignment: CDR1 SGHVS and CDR2 FQNEAQ. The CDR3 consists of 17 residues. Trimming took 1 base from V and 0 from J, leaving 15 bases between them. The full variable domain, completed using reference TRBV7-8 and TRBJ1-2, is GAGVSQSPRYKVAKRGQDVALRCDPISGHVSLFWYQQALGQGPEFLTYFQNEAQLDKSGLPSDRFFAERPEGSVSTLKIQRTQQEDSAVYLCASSLVLGVTPNYGYTFGSGTRLTVV.

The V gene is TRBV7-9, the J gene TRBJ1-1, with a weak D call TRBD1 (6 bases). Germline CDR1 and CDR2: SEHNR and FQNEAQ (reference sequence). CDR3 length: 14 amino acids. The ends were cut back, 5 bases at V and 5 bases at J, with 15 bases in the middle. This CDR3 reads CASSLEGGSTEAFF. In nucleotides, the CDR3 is TGTGCCAGCAGCCTAGAAGGGGGAAGTACTGAAGCTTTCTTT.

CDR3 loop: CASSYTGGELFF. The CDR3 nucleotides are TGTGCCAGCAGTTATACGGGCGGGGAGCTGTTTTTT. This chain connects TRBV6-2 or TRBV6-3 to TRBJ2-2; D is undetermined. The germline V and J ends were trimmed by 3 bases and 7 bases, with 6 bases remaining between them. The CDR3 extends over 12 amino acids. Germline V lookup: CDR1 MNHEY, CDR2 SVGEGT.

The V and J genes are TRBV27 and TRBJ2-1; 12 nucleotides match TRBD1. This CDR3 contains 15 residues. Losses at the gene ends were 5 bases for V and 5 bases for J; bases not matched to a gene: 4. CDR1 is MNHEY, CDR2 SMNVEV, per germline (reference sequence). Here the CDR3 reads CASSQGQGANNEQFF. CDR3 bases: TGTGCCAGCAGTCAGGGACAGGGGGCCAACAATGAGCAGTTCTTC.

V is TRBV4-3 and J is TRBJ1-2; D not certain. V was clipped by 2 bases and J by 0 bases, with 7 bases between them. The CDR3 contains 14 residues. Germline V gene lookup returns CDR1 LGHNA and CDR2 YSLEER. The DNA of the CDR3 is TGCGCCAGCAGCCAATACAGAGCTAACTATGGCTACACCTTC. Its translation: CASSQYRANYGYTF.

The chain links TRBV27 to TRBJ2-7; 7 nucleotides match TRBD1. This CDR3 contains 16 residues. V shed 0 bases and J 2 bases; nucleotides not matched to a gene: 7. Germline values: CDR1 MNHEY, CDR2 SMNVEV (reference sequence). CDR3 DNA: TGTGCCAGCAGTTTATCCGGTGGGGACAGAACCTACGAGCAGTACTTC. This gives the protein CASSLSGGDRTYEQYF.

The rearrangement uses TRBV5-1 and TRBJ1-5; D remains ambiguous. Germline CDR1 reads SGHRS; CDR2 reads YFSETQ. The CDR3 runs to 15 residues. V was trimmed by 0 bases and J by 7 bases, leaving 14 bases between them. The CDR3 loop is CASSLDGMVGQPQHF. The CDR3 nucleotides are TGCGCCAGCAGCTTGGACGGAATGGTCGGGCAGCCCCAGCATTTT. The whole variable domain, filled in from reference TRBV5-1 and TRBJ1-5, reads KAGVTQTPRYLIKTRGQQVTLSCSPISGHRSVSWYQQTPGQGLQFLFEYFSETQRNKGNFPGRFSGRQFSNSRSEMNVSTLELGDSALYLCASSLDGMVGQPQHFGDGTRLSIL.

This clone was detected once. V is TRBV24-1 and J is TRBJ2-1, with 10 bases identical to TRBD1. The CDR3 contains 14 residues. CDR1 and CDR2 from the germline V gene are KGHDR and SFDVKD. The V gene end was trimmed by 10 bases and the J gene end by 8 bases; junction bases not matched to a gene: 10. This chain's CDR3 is CATQTGQGIDEQFF. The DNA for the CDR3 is TGTGCCACGCAAACGGGACAGGGGATCGATGAGCAGTTCTTC.

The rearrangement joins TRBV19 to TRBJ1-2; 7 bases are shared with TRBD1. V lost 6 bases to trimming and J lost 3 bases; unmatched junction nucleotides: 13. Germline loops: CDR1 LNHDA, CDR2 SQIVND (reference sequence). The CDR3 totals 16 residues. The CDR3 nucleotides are TGTGCCAGTAGGTGGCAGGTCGGGACAGTCGACTATGGCTACACCTTC. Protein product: CASRWQVGTVDYGYTF.

The CDR3 sequence: CSVEDLGGKSGYTF. The CDR3, as DNA: TGCAGCGTTGAAGATCTGGGGGGGAAAAGTGGCTACACCTTC. The J gene is TRBJ1-2, the V gene TRBV29-1; perhaps TRBD1 as D (5 bases). V was clipped by 0 bases and J by 7 bases, with 15 bases between them. CDR3 length equals 14 residues. Looked up from germline, CDR1 is SQVTM and CDR2 is ANQGSEA.

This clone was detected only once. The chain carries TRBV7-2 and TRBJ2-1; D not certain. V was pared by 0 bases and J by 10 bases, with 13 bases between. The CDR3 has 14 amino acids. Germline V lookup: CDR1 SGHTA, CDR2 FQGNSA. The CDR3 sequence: CASSLAAADSEQFF. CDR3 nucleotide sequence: TGTGCCAGCAGCTTAGCAGCCGCCGATAGCGAGCAGTTCTTC.

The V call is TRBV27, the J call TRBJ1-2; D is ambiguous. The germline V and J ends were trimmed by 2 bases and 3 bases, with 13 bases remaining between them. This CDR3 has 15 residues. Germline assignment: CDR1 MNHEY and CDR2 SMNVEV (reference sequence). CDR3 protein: CASSLTRGSDYGYTF. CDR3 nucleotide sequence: TGTGCCAGCAGTTTAACGCGGGGTAGCGACTATGGCTACACCTTC.

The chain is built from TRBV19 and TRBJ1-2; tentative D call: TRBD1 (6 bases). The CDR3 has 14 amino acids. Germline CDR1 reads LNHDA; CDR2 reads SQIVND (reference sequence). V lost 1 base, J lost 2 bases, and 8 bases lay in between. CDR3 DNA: TGTGCCAGTAGTATAGGGACAGCCAACTATGGCTACACCTTC. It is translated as CASSIGTANYGYTF.

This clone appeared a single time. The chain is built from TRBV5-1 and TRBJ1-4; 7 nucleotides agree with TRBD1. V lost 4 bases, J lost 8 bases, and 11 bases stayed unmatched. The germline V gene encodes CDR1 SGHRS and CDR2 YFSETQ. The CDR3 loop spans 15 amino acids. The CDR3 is CASSPRDSGPEKLFF. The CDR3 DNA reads TGCGCCAGCAGCCCCCGGGACAGCGGCCCCGAAAAACTGTTTTTT.

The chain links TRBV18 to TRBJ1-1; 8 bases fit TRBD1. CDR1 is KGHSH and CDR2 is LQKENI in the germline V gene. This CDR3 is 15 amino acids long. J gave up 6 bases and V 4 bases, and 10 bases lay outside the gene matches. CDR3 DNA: TGTGCCAGCTCACGAGGACAGGGAACCGGCGCTGAAGCTTTCTTT. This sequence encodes CASSRGQGTGAEAFF.

The CDR3 sequence: CASSESSGYGYTF. The CDR3 DNA follows: TGTGCCAGCAGTGAATCCTCAGGCTATGGCTACACCTTC. The V call is TRBV25-1, the J call TRBJ1-2, with D unclear. CDR3 length: 13 residues. Trimming took 1 base from V and 4 from J, leaving 7 bases between them. Per germline, CDR1 MGHDK and CDR2 SYGVNS.

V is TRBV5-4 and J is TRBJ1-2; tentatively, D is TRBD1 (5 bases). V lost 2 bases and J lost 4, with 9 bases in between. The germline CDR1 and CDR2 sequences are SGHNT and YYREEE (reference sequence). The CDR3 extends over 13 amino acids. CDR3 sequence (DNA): TGTGCCAGCAGCTTAGGCGGGGGCTATGGCTACACCTTC. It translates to CASSLGGGYGYTF.